Sequencing of this T cell receptor beta chain was carried out in a study of cytomegalovirus exposure and HLA in healthy donors. This clone has a handful of counts. Antigen: not known. General study findings and limits: Further analysis was carried out later, and it showed several of the most significant clusters appearing linked to common viral pathogens. A previous analysis found most TCR beta V segments productive roughly 87% or roughly 30% of the time.

The CDR3 contains 11 residues. In germline, CDR1 is MNHEY, CDR2 SVGAGI. The V end was cut by 8 bases, the J end by 5 bases, with 9 bases between. Both 60 Vbeta primers and 13 Jbeta primers went into the PCR. Generated by immunoSEQ multiplex PCR, the TCRdb table keeps only in-frame clones and is missing some. This sample has some 180,000 clones, with around 86% found just once. V and J are TRBV6-5 and TRBJ1-1; D is unclear. Sequenced: PBMCs. The TCR comes from a male donor in good health and CMV-seronegative. CDR3 residues: CASGRETEAFF. DNA for the CDR3: TGTGCCAGCGGGCGTGAAACTGAAGCTTTCTTT.